This TCR beta chain was sequenced during a study of molecular identifiers for immune sequencing clone quantification. Each CDR3 protein gets one entry after TCRdb re-called the PCR reads with MiXCR. The sample contains some 100,000 distinct CDR3 sequences, 15% to 20% of which appear only once. A CD8+CD4-CCR7+CD45RA+ gate was used to sort naive CD8 T cells. The CDR3 runs 16 residues. Germline trimming cut 5 bases from V and 5 bases from J; bases unmatched to any gene: 12. This clonotype was recorded many times. The chain has TRBV12-3 or TRBV12-4 and TRBJ2-3, with TRBD2 matching over 8 bases. Input material: naive CD8+ T cells from blood, with Jurkat cell RNA spiked in. Indicated subset: FACS-sorted CD8+CD4-CCR7+CD45RA+ naive T cells. The TCR sequence derives from a human donor in good health. Some libraries in this study had Jurkat cell RNA spiked in. CDR3 amino acids: CASSPSAGAGKDTQYF. In DNA form, the CDR3 reads TGTGCCAGCAGTCCCTCAGCGGGGGCCGGGAAAGATACGCAGTATTTT.